Shown below are 4 T cell receptor beta chains from a single sample sequenced in a study of CD8 T cells in ankylosing spondylitis. Overall study results and limits: Ankylosing spondylitis blood seemed to carry a telltale TCR beta motif made of about 8 highly homologous variants.

The antigens for these receptors are not known. TCRdb reprocessed the 5' RACE reads with MiXCR, giving one entry per CDR3 protein. The sample shows roughly 700,000 distinct CDR3 sequences, around 20% of them seen only once. Sequencing was carried out using blood, either unsorted or a sorted T cell fraction (not recorded which). These receptors were taken from a male donor with ankylosing spondylitis.

The table lists this clonotype with a few counts. The rearrangement links TRBV7-9 to TRBJ2-7; D unresolved. Germline V gene lookup returns CDR1 SEHNR and CDR2 FQNEAQ (reference sequence). This CDR3 comprises 9 residues. V was clipped by 8 bases and J by 5 bases, with 4 bases between them. This CDR3 is CASGDEQYF. The CDR3 nucleotides are TGTGCCAGCGGAGACGAGCAGTACTTC.

The chain is built from TRBV6-2 or TRBV6-3 and TRBJ2-5, with D possibly matching TRBD2 (5 bases). With 8 bases removed from V and 2 bases from J, the gap between germline ends came to 21 bases. The CDR3 contains 16 residues. The germline gives CDR1 MNHEY, CDR2 SVGEGT. The DNA of the CDR3 is TGTGCCAGCGCCATATGGGGAGCTGGGTCGCAAGAGACCCAGTACTTC. Translation gives CASAIWGAGSQETQYF.

The table lists this clonotype with a few counts. The genes are TRBV20-1 and TRBJ1-1; tentatively, D is TRBD1 (5 bases). With 5 bases removed from V and 7 bases from J, the gap between germline ends came to 17 bases. From germline, CDR1 is DFQATT and CDR2 SNEGSKA (reference sequence). This CDR3 has 13 residues. Here the CDR3 DNA reads TGCAGTGCTCTTACCTACACAGGTCGTGAAGCTTTCTTT. It yields the protein CSALTYTGREAFF.

The rearrangement links TRBV20-1 to TRBJ2-2, with a tentative D call TRBD1 (6 bases). V lost 6 bases to trimming and J lost 1 base, with 15 bases between them. This CDR3 is 15 amino acids long. Germline V gene lookup returns CDR1 DFQATT and CDR2 SNEGSKA (reference sequence). Here the CDR3 DNA reads TGCAGTGCCACTAAGGGACACCAGAACACCGGGGAGCTGTTTTTT. This translates into CSATKGHQNTGELFF.